Shown below are 18 T cell receptor beta chains from a single sample sequenced in a study of Ad26.COV2.S vaccination and SARS-CoV-2 variants. Sample treatment: around 19 received Ad26.COV2.S at low or high dose, single or two shots; roughly five received placebo; per-sample allocation not given. Sampling was performed 63 days after the first vaccine or placebo injection. Data came from immunoSEQ multiplex PCR; TCRdb stores just in-frame clones and leaves some out. Here the sample spans roughly 400,000 clones, about 92% being singletons. The sample in question was peripheral blood, obtained in a trial of Ad26.COV2.S vaccine versus placebo. These receptors all stem from a person aged 18-65 years who received the Ad26.COV2.S COVID-19 vaccine or a placebo.

The chain recombines TRBV5-8 with TRBJ1-6; 8 bases agree with TRBD1. V trimming: 2 bases; J trimming: 8 bases; junction bases outside the gene matches: 3. Germline values: CDR1 SGHTS, CDR2 YDEGEE. The CDR3 is made up of 14 amino acids. The CDR3 nucleotides read TGTGCCAGCAGCTTAGACAGGGGTTATTCACCCCTCCACTTT. This sequence encodes CASSLDRGYSPLHF.

The rearrangement joins TRBV27 to TRBJ2-1; D ambiguous. Looked up from germline, CDR1 is MNHEY and CDR2 is SMNVEV (reference sequence). Trimming removed 8 bases from V and 6 bases from J, with 14 bases in between. The CDR3 spans 13 residues. In DNA form, the CDR3 reads TGTGCCAGCTCACTGGGTCCCGGCAATGAGCAGTTCTTC. It encodes CASSLGPGNEQFF.

CDR3 protein: CASSQDLGLETQYF. CDR3 nucleotides: TGCGCCAGCAGCCAAGATCTGGGCCTGGAGACCCAGTACTTC. This chain uses TRBV4-3 with TRBJ2-5; D call uncertain. The germline CDR1 and CDR2 sequences are LGHNA and YSLEER. The CDR3 spans 14 residues. Trimming shortened V by 0 bases and J by 5 bases, and 10 bases separated the two germline ends.

The V gene is TRBV5-4, the J gene TRBJ2-7, with D tentatively TRBD1 or TRBD2 (5 bases each). CDR1 and CDR2 from the germline V gene are SGHNT and YYREEE (reference sequence). V lost 4 bases, J lost 3 bases, and 20 bases lay in between. The CDR3 is 16 amino acids. The CDR3 spells CASSKPGDQNYYEQYF. CDR3 nucleotide sequence: TGTGCCAGCAGCAAACCCGGGGACCAAAACTACTACGAGCAGTACTTC.

This clone was counted a single time. The chain has TRBV5-1 and TRBJ1-1; 11 bases map to TRBD1. CDR1 is SGHRS and CDR2 is YFSETQ in the germline V gene. Trimming took 4 bases from V and 5 from J; bases not matched to a gene: 7. The CDR3 contains 15 residues. The DNA for the CDR3 is TGCGCCAGCAGCCGGGGACAGGGGGTTGCGACTGAAGCTTTCTTT. Its protein is CASSRGQGVATEAFF.

J is TRBJ1-3 and V is TRBV11-2, with D perhaps TRBD1 (5 bases). The germline V gene has CDR1 SGHAT and CDR2 FQNNGV. CDR3 size: 15 residues. The V and J ends lost 4 bases and 6 bases respectively, with 16 bases between them. Written as DNA, the CDR3 is TGTGCCAGCAGCTCTGGGACCGCTTATGAAAACACCATATATTTT. This translates into CASSSGTAYENTIYF.

This clone was recorded only once. The V gene is TRBV28, the J gene TRBJ2-1, with TRBD1 matching 8 bases. The CDR3 extends over 13 amino acids. Trimming cost V 5 bases and J 8 bases; bases outside gene matches: 5. From germline, CDR1 is MDHEN and CDR2 SYDVKM. The CDR3: CASSADRADEQFF. In DNA form, the CDR3 reads TGTGCCAGCAGTGCGGACAGGGCGGATGAGCAGTTCTTC.

As regards this clone: One end of the junction is discordant with germline, which a read error may explain. The J gene is TRBJ1-2, the V gene TRBV28; D is possibly TRBD1 (5 bases). This CDR3 contains 14 residues. Germline CDR1 and CDR2: MDHEN and SYDVKM. The CDR3 nucleotides are TGTGCCAGCCTCACAGGACAACACCTCTATGGGTACACCTTC. The encoded protein is CASLTGQHLYGYTF.

The gene calls are TRBV9 and TRBJ2-1; 12 nucleotides align to TRBD1. Trimming removed 7 bases from V and 6 bases from J; junction bases left unmatched: 8. The germline V gene encodes CDR1 SGDLS and CDR2 YYNGEE. There are 15 residues in the CDR3. In nucleotides, the CDR3 is TGTGCCAGCTCCGAGGGACAGGGGGCAGGCAATGAGCAGTTCTTC. Protein product: CASSEGQGAGNEQFF.

The genes are TRBV5-1 and TRBJ2-2; D perhaps matches TRBD1 (5 bases). The CDR3 length is 16 residues. Trimming removed 0 bases at V and 1 base at J, with 10 bases between. The germline CDR1 and CDR2 sequences are SGHRS and YFSETQ. The CDR3 loop reads CASSLGTGQNTGELFF. CDR3 bases: TGCGCCAGCAGCTTGGGAACCGGACAGAACACCGGGGAGCTGTTTTTT.

This clone showed up just once. The rearrangement joins TRBV28 to TRBJ1-2, with a possible D match to TRBD1 (6 bases). Germline V gives CDR1 MDHEN, CDR2 SYDVKM. CDR3 length: 16 amino acids. V lost 4 bases, J lost 4 bases, and 19 bases lay in between. The CDR3 protein is CASSSPRGAGVYGYTF. The CDR3, as DNA: TGTGCCAGCAGTTCCCCGCGGGGGGCCGGGGTCTATGGCTACACCTTC.

This clone occurred once. A read error may be the cause here, since a much bigger clone is one base away. The chain is built from TRBV12-3 or TRBV12-4 and TRBJ2-1, with unresolved D. The CDR3 is made up of 11 amino acids. Trimming pared 2 bases from V and 5 bases from J, leaving 1 base between. CDR3 sequence (DNA): TGTGCCAGCAGTTTAAACAATGAGCAGTTCTTC. Translating gives CASSLNNEQFF.

The V call is TRBV9, the J call TRBJ2-1; no definite D call. The V end was cut by 1 base, the J end by 0 bases, with 8 bases between. The CDR3 loop spans 15 amino acids. CDR1 is SGDLS and CDR2 is YYNGEE in the germline V gene. As DNA, the CDR3 is TGTGCCAGCAGCGTAACCCTCAGCTCCTACAATGAGCAGTTCTTC. Protein sequence: CASSVTLSSYNEQFF.

Comments on this clone: The sample holds other DNA sequences that translate to the same CDR3. The genes are TRBV7-9 and TRBJ1-1; D call uncertain. V dropped 5 bases and J dropped 4 bases, with 5 bases sitting between them. This CDR3 has 11 residues. CDR1 and CDR2 from the germline V gene are SEHNR and FQNEAQ (reference sequence). As DNA, the CDR3 is TGTGCCAGCAGCCCGGGCACTGAAGCTTTCTTT. It is translated as CASSPGTEAFF.

This clone was counted a few times. This same CDR3 is encoded by further DNA sequences in the sample. The chain is built from TRBV19 and TRBJ2-1; D is unresolved. CDR3 length equals 11 residues. The V and J ends lost 1 base and 6 bases respectively, with 1 base between them. CDR1 is LNHDA, CDR2 SQIVND, per germline (reference sequence). As DNA, the CDR3 is TGTGCCAGTAGTATAGTCAATGAGCAGTTCTTC. This gives the protein CASSIVNEQFF.

V gene TRBV9 combines with J gene TRBJ1-2; 7 positions match TRBD1. The germline V gene has CDR1 SGDLS and CDR2 YYNGEE. This CDR3 contains 12 residues. The V segment lost 1 base and the J segment 8 bases; nucleotides outside the gene matches: 2. The CDR3 sequence: CASSVTGDGYTF. The DNA for the CDR3 is TGTGCCAGCAGCGTAACAGGGGACGGCTACACCTTC.

The chain recombines TRBV6-1 with TRBJ2-1, with TRBD1 as a possible D gene (6 bases). CDR3 length equals 14 residues. Per germline, CDR1 MNHNS and CDR2 SASEGT. With 2 bases removed from V and 1 base from J, the gap between germline ends came to 6 bases. The CDR3 loop is CASSERGSYNEQFF. CDR3 coding DNA: TGTGCCAGCAGTGAAAGGGGGTCCTACAATGAGCAGTTCTTC.

The rearrangement uses TRBV7-2 and TRBJ2-3; 8 positions agree with TRBD2. Germline values: CDR1 SGHTA, CDR2 FQGNSA. With 4 bases clipped from V and 3 bases from J, the junction kept 3 bases outside the gene matches. This CDR3 region has 14 residues. The CDR3 spells CASSYSGNTDTQYF. CDR3 nucleotides: TGTGCCAGCAGCTATAGCGGGAATACAGATACGCAGTATTTT. Combining the CDR3 with reference TRBV7-2 and TRBJ2-3 gives the whole variable domain GAGVSQSPSNKVTEKGKDVELRCDPISGHTALYWYRQSLGQGLEFLIYFQGNSAPDKSGLPSDRFSAERTGGSVSTLTIQRTQQEDSAVYLCASSYSGNTDTQYFGPGTRLTVL.